Shown below are 17 T cell receptor beta chains from a single sample sequenced in a study of T cell changes during pregnancy in multiple sclerosis. Libraries were prepared by immunoSEQ multiplex PCR; TCRdb keeps only in-frame clonotypes and omits some of them. The repertoire includes tens of thousands of clones, 94% of them detected once, and around 0.42% sits in the top ten. Sequencing used CD4+ T cells from peripheral blood mononuclear cells, obtained in the second trimester of pregnancy. Every receptor here comes from a female donor with multiple sclerosis, enrolled in a pregnancy study.

The chain carries TRBV7-6 and TRBJ1-1; maybe TRBD1 (5 bases). With 2 bases removed from V and 0 bases from J, the gap between germline ends came to 10 bases. This CDR3 is 15 amino acids long. The germline V gene encodes CDR1 SGHVS and CDR2 FNYEAQ. CDR3: CASSLRGPMNTEAFF. CDR3 nucleotides: TGTGCCAGCAGCTTAAGGGGCCCAATGAACACTGAAGCTTTCTTT.

This clone turned up a few times. CDR3 sequence: CASRPLTGGMNTEAFF. The CDR3 DNA reads as TGTGCCAGCAGGCCCCTGACAGGGGGCATGAACACTGAAGCTTTCTTT. The J gene is TRBJ1-1, the V gene TRBV7-2; 10 positions agree with TRBD1. In germline, CDR1 is SGHTA, CDR2 FQGNSA. The CDR3 runs 16 residues. After removal of 6 bases from V and 0 bases from J, the junction contained 7 bases not matched to a gene. Variable domain in full (rest from reference TRBV7-2 and TRBJ1-1): GAGVSQSPSNKVTEKGKDVELRCDPISGHTALYWYRQSLGQGLEFLIYFQGNSAPDKSGLPSDRFSAERTGGSVSTLTIQRTQQEDSAVYLCASRPLTGGMNTEAFFGQGTRLTVV.

This clone has more than one count but fewer than ten. This CDR3 reads CASSSSSGNEQFF. The DNA of the CDR3 is TGTGCCAGCAGTTCCTCTAGCGGCAATGAGCAGTTCTTC. The chain is built from TRBV28 and TRBJ2-1; 7 bases align to TRBD2. V lost 4 bases, J lost 6 bases, and 3 bases stayed unmatched. The CDR3 extends over 13 amino acids. CDR1 and CDR2 (germline): MDHEN, SYDVKM.

The V and J genes are TRBV28 and TRBJ1-4; 10 nucleotides align to TRBD1. Looked up from germline, CDR1 is MDHEN and CDR2 is SYDVKM. The V and J ends lost 3 bases and 7 bases, in that order; junction bases with no gene match: 8. The CDR3 spans 16 residues. The CDR3 is CASSFWTGGKGEKLFF. In nucleotides, the CDR3 is TGTGCCAGCAGTTTTTGGACAGGGGGTAAGGGTGAAAAACTGTTTTTT.

This clone is a singleton in its sample. The rearrangement joins TRBV5-1 to TRBJ2-5, with 12 nucleotides matching TRBD2. CDR1 is SGHRS and CDR2 is YFSETQ in the germline V gene. V shed 4 bases, J shed 5 bases, and the junction held 9 bases outside the gene matches. This CDR3 contains 16 residues. CDR3 region: CASSKTSGSVRETQYF. In nucleotides, the CDR3 is TGCGCCAGCAGCAAGACTAGCGGGAGCGTAAGGGAGACCCAGTACTTC.

The rearrangement links TRBV21-1 to TRBJ2-2; the table assigns TRBD2, which was not confirmed against the DNA. TRBV21-1 is reported as a pseudogene. The CDR3 spans 13 residues. The CDR3 DNA reads as TGTGCCAGCAGCGAAGGCGGCACCGGGGAGCTGTTTTTT. This sequence encodes CASSEGGTGELFF.

The chain uses TRBV6-5 and TRBJ1-1; possibly TRBD1 for D (5 bases). The germline V and J ends were trimmed by 3 bases and 5 bases, with 13 bases remaining between them. The CDR3 runs to 14 residues. Germline assignment: CDR1 MNHEY and CDR2 SVGAGI. The CDR3 spells CASSYLPRGTEAFF. In DNA form, the CDR3 reads TGTGCCAGCAGTTATCTCCCTAGGGGTACTGAAGCTTTCTTT.

The rearrangement joins TRBV19 to TRBJ1-1; TRBD1 matches at 7 bases. This CDR3 has 13 amino acids. The germline CDR1 and CDR2 sequences are LNHDA and SQIVND (reference sequence). V shed 5 bases and J 10 bases; nucleotides not matched to a gene: 10. CDR3 in amino acids: CASSSIDRDVAFF. CDR3 DNA sequence: TGTGCCAGTAGTTCCATAGACAGGGACGTAGCTTTCTTT. The full variable domain, completed using reference TRBV19 and TRBJ1-1, is DGGITQSPKYLFRKEGQNVTLSCEQNLNHDAMYWYRQDPGQGLRLIYYSQIVNDFQKGDIAEGYSVSREKKESFPLTVTSAQKNPTAFYLCASSSIDRDVAFFGQGTRLTVV.

This chain joins TRBV7-2 and TRBJ2-5; a possible D gene is TRBD1 (6 bases). The CDR3 covers 14 residues. Germline V gene data show CDR1 as SGHTA and CDR2 as FQGNSA. Trimming left V 5 bases short and J 4 bases short, with 14 bases between. CDR3 loop: CASSALRGGETQYF. The CDR3, as DNA: TGTGCCAGCAGCGCTCTACGAGGGGGAGAGACCCAGTACTTC.

V is TRBV4-1 and J is TRBJ1-2; D is unclear. The length of the CDR3 is 12 residues. Germline V CDR1 and CDR2: MGHRA, YSYEKL. The V end was cut by 4 bases, the J end by 4 bases, with 7 bases between. The CDR3 bases are TGCGCCAGCAGCCCGGGGTTCTATGGCTACACCTTC. Protein product: CASSPGFYGYTF.

In DNA, the CDR3 is TGCGCCAGCAGCCCCCGGGACAGGGCGAGCAATGAGCAGTTCTTC. Its protein is CASSPRDRASNEQFF. The rearrangement joins TRBV5-1 to TRBJ2-1, with TRBD1 identical over 9 bases. V lost 4 bases to trimming and J lost 6 bases; unmatched junction nucleotides: 8. The CDR3 spans 15 residues. CDR1 is SGHRS and CDR2 is YFSETQ in the germline V gene.

V usage is TRBV6-1 and J usage is TRBJ1-3; TRBD1 agrees at 7 bases. Germline V gene lookup returns CDR1 MNHNS and CDR2 SASEGT. With 0 bases clipped from V and 0 bases from J, the junction kept 5 bases outside the gene matches. This CDR3 region has 17 residues. CDR3 residues: CASSEATGTNSGNTIYF. The CDR3 bases are TGTGCCAGCAGTGAAGCGACAGGGACAAACTCTGGAAACACCATATATTTT.

This chain uses TRBV5-4 with TRBJ1-2; no definite D call. Germline CDR1 is SGHNT and CDR2 is YYREEE (reference sequence). The V gene lost 5 bases and the J gene lost 4 bases, with 15 bases spanning the gap. The CDR3 loop spans 14 amino acids. CDR3 nucleotide sequence: TGTGCCAGCAGACTCGACGGGATCCTCTATGGCTACACCTTC. Protein sequence: CASRLDGILYGYTF.

This clone appeared a single time. The chain links TRBV5-1 to TRBJ2-2; 12 bases are shared with TRBD1. The J segment lost 3 bases and the V segment lost 3 bases, leaving 3 bases of the junction unmatched. CDR1 and CDR2 from the germline V gene are SGHRS and YFSETQ. The CDR3 sequence is 16 residues long. CDR3 sequence: CASSSGQGAHTGELFF. The CDR3 DNA is TGCGCCAGCAGCTCGGGACAGGGGGCGCACACCGGGGAGCTGTTTTTT.

The rearrangement uses TRBV6-6 and TRBJ2-5, with D unresolved. The CDR3 contains 13 residues. Germline CDR1 is MNHNY and CDR2 is SVGAGI (reference sequence). Trimming left V 2 bases short and J 5 bases short, with 9 bases between. The CDR3 loop is CASSYGKWETQYF. The CDR3 DNA is TGTGCCAGCAGTTACGGCAAATGGGAGACCCAGTACTTC.

The chain is built from TRBV25-1 and TRBJ2-5; 7 bases agree with TRBD2. The trim removed 3 bases at V and 5 bases at J, leaving 12 bases unmatched. CDR3 length equals 16 residues. CDR1 MGHDK and CDR2 SYGVNS come from the germline V gene. CDR3 protein: CASSDSGKGGMETQYF. Written as DNA, the CDR3 is TGTGCCAGCAGTGATTCCGGCAAGGGAGGGATGGAGACCCAGTACTTC.

The chain links TRBV7-9 to TRBJ2-2; TRBD1 might be the D (5 bases). The CDR3 length is 16 residues. V gave up 1 base and J gave up 4 bases, with 13 bases separating them. From germline, CDR1 is SEHNR and CDR2 FQNEAQ (reference sequence). DNA for the CDR3: TGTGCCAGCAGCTTAGACCGGCAGGGTGGCACCGGGGAGCTGTTTTTT. This gives the protein CASSLDRQGGTGELFF.